Below are 26 T cell receptor beta chains sequenced from a single sample in a study of PD-1 blockade in classical Hodgkin lymphoma. The patients all showed relapse after autologous stem cell transplantation, while their brentuximab vedotin exposure varied. Using immunoSEQ multiplex PCR, the repertoire was profiled, and TCRdb retains in-frame clones only, with some absent. The repertoire consists of some 12,000 clones, with less than 80% occurring once and the leading ten covering about 10%. Sequencing used peripheral blood mononuclear cells (PBMCs), obtained at baseline. The receptors here all came from a human donor with classical Hodgkin lymphoma.

The rearrangement links TRBV5-1 to TRBJ2-1; D might be TRBD2 (6 bases). V lost 4 bases and J 4 bases, leaving 9 bases between the germline ends. The CDR3 spans 13 residues. Germline V gene lookup returns CDR1 SGHRS and CDR2 YFSETQ. The CDR3 bases are TGCGCCAGCAGCGCGGGGACTTACAATGAGCAGTTCTTC. It encodes CASSAGTYNEQFF. Drawing the rest from reference TRBV5-1 and TRBJ2-1, the complete variable domain is KAGVTQTPRYLIKTRGQQVTLSCSPISGHRSVSWYQQTPGQGLQFLFEYFSETQRNKGNFPGRFSGRQFSNSRSEMNVSTLELGDSALYLCASSAGTYNEQFFGPGTRLTVL.

This clone was seen just once. The V and J genes are TRBV5-1 and TRBJ2-3, with 9 bases fitting TRBD2. With V trimmed by 2 bases and J by 4 bases, 8 bases remained unmatched. Germline V gene lookup returns CDR1 SGHRS and CDR2 YFSETQ. This CDR3 has 16 residues. The CDR3 bases are TGCGCCAGCAGCTTTGGGAATAGCGGGAGTCCAGATACGCAGTATTTT. Residues: CASSFGNSGSPDTQYF.

J is TRBJ2-7 and V is TRBV5-4; 9 nucleotides align to TRBD2. The CDR3 extends over 14 amino acids. J was trimmed by 2 bases and V by 4 bases; bases with no gene match: 4. Germline assignment: CDR1 SGHNT and CDR2 YYREEE (reference sequence). CDR3 in DNA: TGTGCCAGCAGCCCAGCGGGAGGTACCTACGAGCAGTACTTC. Translating gives CASSPAGGTYEQYF. Complete variable domain (other parts from reference TRBV5-4 and TRBJ2-7): ETGVTQSPTHLIKTRGQQVTLRCSSQSGHNTVSWYQQALGQGPQFIFQYYREEENGRGNFPPRFSGLQFPNYSSELNVNALELDDSALYLCASSPAGGTYEQYFGPGTRLTVT.

The rearrangement joins TRBV9 to TRBJ2-2; 7 bases map to TRBD1. The germline gives CDR1 SGDLS, CDR2 YYNGEE. Losses at the gene ends were 3 bases for V and 5 bases for J; bases not matched to a gene: 10. The CDR3 contains 16 residues. Written as DNA, the CDR3 is TGTGCCAGCAGCGCTCCAGGGGGTGGACGTACCGGGGAGCTGTTTTTT. It translates to CASSAPGGGRTGELFF. Full variable domain (remainder filled in from reference TRBV9 and TRBJ2-2): DSGVTQTPKHLITATGQRVTLRCSPRSGDLSVYWYQQSLDQGLQFLIQYYNGEERAKGNILERFSAQQFPDLHSELNLSSLELGDSALYFCASSAPGGGRTGELFFGEGSRLTVL.

The gene calls are TRBV6-5 and TRBJ1-2; D perhaps matches TRBD1 (5 bases). The CDR3 is 14 residues long. The V end lost 6 bases, the J end lost 4 bases, and 15 bases lay between the germline ends. Germline lookup yields CDR1 MNHEY and CDR2 SVGAGI. The CDR3 region is CASRRNEGIYGYTF. The CDR3 coding sequence is TGTGCCAGCAGAAGAAATGAGGGGATCTATGGCTACACCTTC.

This sequence joins TRBV19 and TRBJ2-7, with D perhaps being TRBD1 or TRBD2 (5 bases each). The germline CDR1 and CDR2 sequences are LNHDA and SQIVND (reference sequence). CDR3 size: 15 residues. Trimming pared 7 bases from V and 7 bases from J, leaving 23 bases between. CDR3: CASTSKSGGRREQYF. The CDR3 DNA is TGTGCCAGTACCAGCAAGTCTGGGGGTAGGAGGGAGCAGTACTTC.

The chain is built from TRBV19 and TRBJ1-5, with TRBD1 matching over 7 bases. Germline lookup yields CDR1 LNHDA and CDR2 SQIVND (reference sequence). The CDR3 is 16 amino acids. Trimming cost V 5 bases and J 3 bases; bases outside gene matches: 10. The CDR3 spells CASSPVDQGDNQPQHF. The CDR3 DNA reads as TGTGCCAGTAGTCCGGTAGATCAGGGGGACAATCAGCCCCAGCATTTT.

V is TRBV10-3 and J is TRBJ1-3, with 11 bases fitting TRBD1. In germline, CDR1 is ENHRY, CDR2 SYGVKD. V dropped 6 bases and J dropped 0; count of bases not matched to a gene: 16. The CDR3 consists of 20 residues. The CDR3 is CAISRGDRDRGVYSGNTIYF. CDR3 in DNA: TGTGCCATCAGCCGTGGGGACCGGGACAGGGGGGTTTACTCTGGAAACACCATATATTTT.

CDR3 nucleotide sequence: TGTGCCAGCAGCTTACAGCGGACGCCAACCTACGAGCAGTACTTC. This codes for CASSLQRTPTYEQYF. The rearrangement uses TRBV7-2 and TRBJ2-7, with a possible D match to TRBD2 (5 bases). CDR1 is SGHTA and CDR2 is FQGNSA in the germline V gene. With 2 bases removed from V and 2 bases from J, the gap between germline ends came to 13 bases. CDR3 length: 15 amino acids. Filled out from reference TRBV7-2 and TRBJ2-7, the complete variable domain reads GAGVSQSPSNKVTEKGKDVELRCDPISGHTALYWYRQSLGQGLEFLIYFQGNSAPDKSGLPSDRFSAERTGGSVSTLTIQRTQQEDSAVYLCASSLQRTPTYEQYFGPGTRLTVT.

The V call is TRBV4-2, the J call TRBJ2-1; the D is unclear. The CDR3 extends over 14 amino acids. Germline loops: CDR1 LGHNA, CDR2 YNFKEQ. Trimming pared 0 bases from V and 2 bases from J, leaving 5 bases between. CDR3 residues: CASSQEGTYNEQFF. CDR3 in DNA: TGTGCCAGCAGCCAAGAGGGCACCTACAATGAGCAGTTCTTC.

The genes are TRBV6-1 and TRBJ1-1; D possibly corresponds to TRBD1 (6 bases). Germline V CDR1 and CDR2: MNHNS, SASEGT. Trimming took off 10 bases at V and 0 bases at J, with 12 bases between the two ends. This CDR3 spans 13 amino acids. The CDR3 spells CAIRAGVNTEAFF. The DNA of the CDR3 is TGTGCCATCCGGGCAGGGGTGAACACTGAAGCTTTCTTT.

The V call is TRBV4-2, the J call TRBJ2-3, with 8 bases fitting TRBD1. The CDR3 contains 13 residues. The V gene end was trimmed by 4 bases and the J gene end by 4 bases; junction bases not matched to a gene: 1. Germline CDR1 and CDR2: LGHNA and YNFKEQ. CDR3 DNA: TGTGCCAGCAGCCCGGGACAGGCAGATACGCAGTATTTT. Protein: CASSPGQADTQYF.

This rearrangement joins TRBV5-1 to TRBJ1-2; 10 positions agree with TRBD1. CDR1 is SGHRS, CDR2 YFSETQ, per germline. There are 15 residues in the CDR3. V shed 4 bases and J 3 bases; nucleotides not matched to a gene: 6. CDR3 nucleotide sequence: TGCGCCAGCAGCACTTCGACAGGGGGCGACTATGGCTACACCTTC. Amino acids: CASSTSTGGDYGYTF.

The V call is TRBV5-1, the J call TRBJ1-2; 10 bases fit TRBD1. With V trimmed by 4 bases and J by 4 bases, 4 bases remained unmatched. Germline CDR1 and CDR2: SGHRS and YFSETQ. This CDR3 has 14 residues. CDR3 nucleotides: TGCGCCAGCAGCACGACAGGGGGCTTCTATGGCTACACCTTC. It yields the protein CASSTTGGFYGYTF.

The genes are TRBV18 and TRBJ1-1; D is unresolved. This CDR3 has 14 residues. CDR1 is KGHSH, CDR2 LQKENI, per germline. V shed 3 bases and J shed 4 bases, with 12 bases lying between them. The CDR3 nucleotides are TGTGCCAGCTCACCCGTCGACCGGGGCACTGAAGCTTTCTTT. Residues: CASSPVDRGTEAFF.

This sequence joins TRBV9 and TRBJ1-5; 7 bases are shared with TRBD1. The junction had 10 bases not matched to a gene; V was cut back by 3 bases and J by 1 base. The CDR3 runs 17 residues. The germline gives CDR1 SGDLS, CDR2 YYNGEE. CDR3 protein: CASSAGPDRVSNQPQHF. CDR3 nucleotide sequence: TGTGCCAGCAGCGCTGGCCCTGACAGGGTCAGCAATCAGCCCCAGCATTTT.

This clone has only one observation. The chain recombines TRBV5-4 with TRBJ1-6; D possibly corresponds to TRBD1 (5 bases). V was cut by 0 bases and J by 0 bases, with 10 bases left in between. Germline CDR1 reads SGHNT; CDR2 reads YYREEE (reference sequence). The length of the CDR3 is 17 residues. Here the CDR3 reads CASSLGRGDSYNSPLHF. The CDR3 DNA follows: TGTGCCAGCAGCTTGGGTAGGGGTGACTCCTATAATTCACCCCTCCACTTT.

As concerns this clone: Germline is not matched at one junction end, which may reflect a read error. This chain uses TRBV7-9 with TRBJ1-4; no definite D call. The CDR3 is made up of 14 amino acids. The germline gives CDR1 SEHNR, CDR2 FQNEAQ (reference sequence). The CDR3 here is CAGSFAGSNEKLFF. For the CDR3, the DNA is TGTGCCGGCAGCTTTGCGGGGAGTAATGAAAAACTGTTTTTT.

This chain uses TRBV7-2 with TRBJ2-2, with unresolved D. V was cut by 1 base and J by 6 bases, with 3 bases left in between. Germline V gives CDR1 SGHTA, CDR2 FQGNSA. CDR3 length: 12 residues. This CDR3 reads CASSLEAGELFF. The CDR3 region has the DNA TGTGCCAGCAGCTTAGAAGCCGGGGAGCTGTTTTTT.

Worth noting for this clone: At one end, the junction sequence differs from germline, possibly due to a read error. V usage is TRBV5-1 and J usage is TRBJ2-7; 9 bases align to TRBD1. The CDR3 sequence is 13 residues long. The germline CDR1 and CDR2 sequences are SGHRS and YFSETQ. CDR3 in DNA: TGCGCCAGCAGCTTGACGACCGGGACAGGGCGGTTGTTC. Translated: CASSLTTGTGRLF.

The chain recombines TRBV29-1 with TRBJ2-3; 8 bases align to TRBD2. Per the germline V gene, CDR1 is SQVTM and CDR2 is ANQGSEA. The CDR3 spans 17 residues. Unmatched junction bases numbered 11, after V lost 0 bases and J lost 3 bases. DNA of the CDR3: TGCAGCGTTGAAGATCGTCGGGCGGCGGGAGGAACAGATACGCAGTATTTT. This sequence encodes CSVEDRRAAGGTDTQYF.

The chain recombines TRBV4-2 with TRBJ2-3; 12 bases agree with TRBD2. This CDR3 has 19 residues. Germline-derived CDR1 and CDR2 are LGHNA and YNFKEQ. V dropped 1 base and J dropped 2; count of bases not matched to a gene: 10. CDR3 loop: CASSQAQGLAGLNTDTQYF. CDR3 DNA: TGTGCCAGCAGCCAAGCCCAAGGACTAGCGGGACTGAACACAGATACGCAGTATTTT.

V gene TRBV7-9 combines with J gene TRBJ2-5; possibly TRBD1 for D (6 bases). The length of the CDR3 is 18 residues. The germline CDR1 and CDR2 sequences are SEHNR and FQNEAQ (reference sequence). The V end lost 1 base, the J end lost 3 bases, and 21 bases lay between the germline ends. CDR3 DNA sequence: TGTGCCAGCAGCTTAGTCAGGGGCGCTGGTATAGTCAAAGAGACCCAGTACTTC. Its protein product is CASSLVRGAGIVKETQYF.

This chain links TRBV28 with TRBJ1-2; D may be TRBD1 (5 bases). Trimming took off 2 bases at V and 8 bases at J, with 9 bases between the two ends. The germline V gene has CDR1 MDHEN and CDR2 SYDVKM. The CDR3 has 12 residues. The CDR3 here is CASSLKGSGYTF. The CDR3 DNA sequence: TGTGCCAGCAGTTTAAAGGGGAGCGGCTACACCTTC.

The table lists this clone with a count of one. This chain joins TRBV2 and TRBJ2-3; 14 bases line up with TRBD2. CDR1 and CDR2 from the germline V gene are SNHLY and FYNNEI. The CDR3 runs to 19 residues. V lost 5 bases and J lost 0; bases outside the gene matches: 10. The CDR3 is CASSIAGTSGRVSTDTQYF. The CDR3 region has the DNA TGTGCCAGCAGTATAGCCGGGACTAGCGGGAGAGTAAGCACAGATACGCAGTATTTT.

This clone occurred once. The J gene is TRBJ2-1, the V gene TRBV5-4, with D tentatively TRBD2 (6 bases). This CDR3 region has 15 residues. Between the trimmed V and J ends, which lost 4 bases and 3 bases, there was a span of 14 bases. Germline loops: CDR1 SGHNT, CDR2 YYREEE (reference sequence). CDR3 residues: CASSPNAGYYNEQFF. For the CDR3, the DNA is TGTGCCAGCAGCCCGAACGCGGGGTACTACAATGAGCAGTTCTTC.